These T cell receptor beta chains were read from a single sample in a study of breast tumors, draining lymph nodes, adjacent tissues. TCRdb used MiXCR to reprocess the multiplex PCR reads, holding one entry per CDR3 protein. Here the sample spans 130,000 or so distinct CDR3 sequences, about a fifth being singletons. The specimen sequenced was axillary lymph node tissue. The receptors here all came from a female donor with breast cancer. Some clones in this sample may be carry-over from other donors' samples. Both conserved end residues are part of each CDR3. A D gene is named only where the DNA matches it firmly. For some rows the clone size is stated as once, few or many, or as a class when expanded; others skip it.

cdr3_length	clone_size	d_call	v_call	j_call	cdr3_nt	cdr3_aa
14	many	NA	TRBV29-1	TRBJ2-3	TGCAGCTACCTCGGGACTCTACTAACAGATACGCAGTATTTT	CSYLGTLLTDTQYF
14	many	TRBD2	TRBV27	TRBJ2-5	TGTGCCAGCAGTTTGACTAGCGGTCAAGAGACCCAGTACTTC	CASSLTSGQETQYF
13	many	NA	TRBV7-2	TRBJ2-7	TGTGCCAGCAGCTTCGGACTCTCCTACGAGCAGTACTTC	CASSFGLSYEQYF
15	many	TRBD2	TRBV7-8	TRBJ2-7	TGTGCCAGCAGCCCACGGACTAGCGCCTCCTACGAGCAGTACTTC	CASSPRTSASYEQYF
16	many	TRBD2	TRBV7-2	TRBJ2-1	TGTGCCAGCAGCCTATTACTAGCGGGAGCCCGCCATGAGCAGTTCTTC	CASSLLLAGARHEQFF
15	many	NA	TRBV27	TRBJ2-3	TGTGCCAGCAGTTTGGAGACAGCTAGCACAGATACGCAGTATTTT	CASSLETASTDTQYF
16	NA	TRBD2	TRBV6-1	TRBJ2-2	TGTGCCAGCAGAGGCAGCGGGAGGGCCCACACCGGGGAGCTGTTTTTT	CASRGSGRAHTGELFF
15	many	TRBD1	TRBV12-3/TRBV12-4	TRBJ2-7	TGTGCCAGCAATTTAGACCGGACAGGGCCATACGAGCAGTACTTC	CASNLDRTGPYEQYF
13	many	TRBD1	TRBV20-1	TRBJ2-5	TGCAGTGCTGACGGGACAGAACAAGAGACCCAGTACTTC	CSADGTEQETQYF
15	NA	TRBD1	TRBV6-2/TRBV6-3	TRBJ2-2	TGTGCCAGCAGTCCCGGGACAGGTCGGATTGGAGAGCTGTTTTTT	CASSPGTGRIGELFF
15	many	NA	TRBV7-2	TRBJ1-6	TGTGCCAGCAGCACCCGACCAAGGGGCAATTCACCCCTCCACTTT	CASSTRPRGNSPLHF
15	many	TRBD2	TRBV11-2	TRBJ2-7	TGTGCCAGCAGCAAGAGAAGTAGCGGGAGCTACGAGCAGTACTTC	CASSKRSSGSYEQYF
14	many	NA	TRBV12-3/TRBV12-4	TRBJ1-2	TGTGCCAGCAATCGGGACGGAAGGAACTATGGCTACACCTTC	CASNRDGRNYGYTF
14	many	NA	TRBV28	TRBJ2-7	TGTGCCAGCAGTCCCTGGGGGCGTGGGCTCGAGCAGTACTTC	CASSPWGRGLEQYF
16	many	TRBD2	TRBV11-2	TRBJ2-7	TGTGCCAGCAGCCTAGGGGGAGCGGGAGTCCATTTCGAGCAGTACTTC	CASSLGGAGVHFEQYF
14	many	TRBD2	TRBV9	TRBJ2-7	TGTGCCAGCAGCGTAGCTAGCGGGTCCTACGAGCAGTACTTC	CASSVASGSYEQYF
14	NA	NA	TRBV28	TRBJ2-7	TGTGCCAGCAGTCCATCGGGACGGCTTTCCGAGCAGTACTTC	CASSPSGRLSEQYF
14	many	NA	TRBV14	TRBJ2-5	TGTGCCAGCAGCCACAACAGGGACGTAAAGACCCAGTACTTC	CASSHNRDVKTQYF
13	many	TRBD2	TRBV5-1	TRBJ2-7	TGCGCCAGCAGCTTGGAGGGAGGGAACGAGCAGTACTTC	CASSLEGGNEQYF
13	many	TRBD1	TRBV5-1	TRBJ1-2	TGCGCCAGCAGCTTGGGGACAGGGGATGGCTACACCTTC	CASSLGTGDGYTF
16	many	NA	TRBV6-1	TRBJ1-5	TGTGCCAGCAGTGAAGCCGAGGGCTCCCTGAATCAGCCCCAGCATTTT	CASSEAEGSLNQPQHF
15	many	TRBD1	TRBV2	TRBJ2-5	TGTGCCAGCAATCGGGACAGGGGGCGGAGAGAGACCCAGTACTTC	CASNRDRGRRETQYF
15	NA	NA	TRBV12-3/TRBV12-4	TRBJ1-5	TGTGCCAGCAGTTTAGCGGCCGGGGAAGGGCAGCCCCAGCATTTT	CASSLAAGEGQPQHF
16	few	NA	TRBV28	TRBJ2-3	TGTGCCAGCAGTATTTGGCGGACTTTTAGCACAGATACGCAGTATTTT	CASSIWRTFSTDTQYF
15	many	TRBD1	TRBV5-8	TRBJ1-5	TGTGCCAGCAGCGCTGGGACAGGCCTCAATCAGCCCCAGCATTTT	CASSAGTGLNQPQHF
16	many	NA	TRBV7-3	TRBJ2-2	TGTGCCAGCAGCCTAAGGGGACCGACGAACACCGGGGAGCTGTTTTTT	CASSLRGPTNTGELFF
16	many	TRBD2	TRBV20-1	TRBJ2-1	TGCAGTGCTAGAGAAGGAAGCGGGAGGGCCTACAATGAGCAGTTCTTC	CSAREGSGRAYNEQFF
12	many	NA	TRBV10-3	TRBJ2-1	TGTGCCATCAGCGGGGGCGCGGGGGAGCAGTTCTTC	CAISGGAGEQFF
14	many	TRBD1	TRBV28	TRBJ2-7	TGTGCCAGCAGACCGTCAGGACAGGGGCGCGAGCAGTACTTC	CASRPSGQGREQYF
14	NA	TRBD1	TRBV15	TRBJ2-4	TGTGCCACCAGCACCGGGACAGGGGAGAACATTCGGTACTTC	CATSTGTGENIRYF
16	many	TRBD2	TRBV27	TRBJ2-1	TGTGCCAGCAGTTTAAGACTAGCGGGAGGGAACAATGAGCAGTTCTTC	CASSLRLAGGNNEQFF
13	NA	NA	TRBV7-2	TRBJ1-1	TGTGCCAGCAGCCTCAGCAGGGAAACTGAAGCTTTCTTT	CASSLSRETEAFF
16	few	TRBD1	TRBV24-1	TRBJ2-3	TGTGCCACCAGTGATTCCCCCGACAGGGTTCCAGATACGCAGTATTTT	CATSDSPDRVPDTQYF
12	few	NA	TRBV6-2/TRBV6-3	TRBJ2-7	TGTGCCTGCGGGACAGTTCCCTACGAGCAGTACTTC	CACGTVPYEQYF
14	few	NA	TRBV27	TRBJ1-6	TGTGCCAGCAGATTCCAGGGCGATTATTCACCCCTCCACTTT	CASRFQGDYSPLHF
17	many	TRBD1	TRBV5-4	TRBJ1-3	TGTGCCAGCAGTAGATCCGGGACAGTCCCTTCTGGAAACACCATATATTTT	CASSRSGTVPSGNTIYF